The 26 T cell receptor beta chains listed next were all sequenced from one sample in a study of blood T cell repertoires in COVID-19 (dated by TCRdb to 2018 to 2021). Receptor amplification or capture employed the immunoSEQ multiplex PCR assay. TCRdb took this table from immuneACCESS and kept in-frame rearrangements with V and J called. Such tables lack part of the clones; where checked against another copy, unresolved V genes explain under half of the gap, and the rest is unexplained. The sample yields more than 150,000 clones; roughly 76% were counted once. Roughly 12% of the sample rests with the top ten. The sequenced sample consisted of peripheral blood. The source of these receptors is a woman aged 80 or over with COVID-19, enrolled during active disease.

The genes are TRBV3-1 (or the pseudogene TRBV3-2) and TRBJ1-5; D gene uncertain. The CDR3 is made up of 15 amino acids. The germline V and J ends were trimmed by 7 bases and 7 bases, with 20 bases remaining between them. Germline-derived CDR1 and CDR2 are LGHDT and YNNKEL (reference sequence). CDR3 bases: TGTGCCAGCACCGCAGGATCGCAAAAGTTCCAGCCCCAGCATTTT. Translated, it gives CASTAGSQKFQPQHF.

The chain uses TRBV2 and TRBJ1-2; 8 nucleotides align to TRBD1. V shed 8 bases, J shed 7 bases, and the junction held 6 bases outside the gene matches. The germline gives CDR1 SNHLY, CDR2 FYNNEI. The CDR3 is 12 amino acids. CDR3 coding DNA: TGTGCCAGCGTTGGACAGGGAGGTGGCTACACCTTC. Translating it yields CASVGQGGGYTF.

This clone was recorded only once. CDR3 coding DNA: TGTGCCAGCAGCCAAGTAAGTCAGGCTAGCACAGATACGCAGTATTTT. The encoded protein is CASSQVSQASTDTQYF. The V gene is TRBV4-2, the J gene TRBJ2-3; no definite D call. V was pared by 1 base and J by 0 bases, with 11 bases between. This CDR3 comprises 16 residues. Per germline, CDR1 LGHNA and CDR2 YNFKEQ.

This chain uses TRBV7-2 with TRBJ2-2; TRBD2 agrees at 9 bases. J lost 5 bases, V lost 1 base, and 5 bases had no gene match. The germline CDR1 and CDR2 sequences are SGHTA and FQGNSA. This CDR3 has 16 residues. As DNA, the CDR3 is TGTGCCAGCAGCTTAGGCGGGGGGGCGGCTACCGGGGAGCTGTTTTTT. Residues: CASSLGGGAATGELFF. Combining the CDR3 with reference TRBV7-2 and TRBJ2-2 gives the whole variable domain GAGVSQSPSNKVTEKGKDVELRCDPISGHTALYWYRQSLGQGLEFLIYFQGNSAPDKSGLPSDRFSAERTGGSVSTLTIQRTQQEDSAVYLCASSLGGGAATGELFFGEGSRLTVL.

V gene TRBV9 combines with J gene TRBJ1-2, with no clear D. The germline gives CDR1 SGDLS, CDR2 YYNGEE. V was clipped by 4 bases and J by 9 bases, with 13 bases between them. This CDR3 contains 12 residues. The CDR3, as DNA: TGTGCCAGCAGCCCTCAGGATAGGAGCTACACCTTC. This sequence encodes CASSPQDRSYTF. Full variable domain (outside the CDR3, taken from reference TRBV9 and TRBJ1-2): DSGVTQTPKHLITATGQRVTLRCSPRSGDLSVYWYQQSLDQGLQFLIQYYNGEERAKGNILERFSAQQFPDLHSELNLSSLELGDSALYFCASSPQDRSYTFGSGTRLTVV.

The chain links TRBV27 to TRBJ2-2; D is perhaps TRBD1 (6 bases). The CDR3 is 13 amino acids. Germline CDR1 is MNHEY and CDR2 is SMNVEV (reference sequence). V was shortened by 6 bases and J by 5 bases, with 10 bases between the two germline ends. The CDR3 DNA reads TGTGCCAGCAGATTCCAGGGGACCGGGGAGCTGTTTTTT. Encoded protein: CASRFQGTGELFF.

V gene TRBV5-8 combines with J gene TRBJ2-5; D remains unclear. Germline V gives CDR1 SGHTS, CDR2 YDEGEE. This CDR3 comprises 16 residues. With 0 bases removed from V and 0 bases from J, the gap between germline ends came to 12 bases. This chain's CDR3 is CASSLGMTPYQETQYF. The CDR3 DNA sequence: TGTGCCAGCAGCTTGGGGATGACACCGTACCAAGAGACCCAGTACTTC.

The chain joins TRBV12-2 to TRBJ1-2; the table's D call, TRBD1, was not checked against the DNA. TRBV12-2 is tagged as a pseudogene. The CDR3 spans 15 residues. This CDR3 is CASRLRPGTGKGYTF. The CDR3 region has the DNA TGTGCAAGTCGCTTAAGACCGGGCACAGGGAAGGGCTACACCTTC.

The chain joins TRBV27 to TRBJ1-1; maybe TRBD1 (5 bases). The CDR3 runs to 14 residues. Trimming cost V 3 bases and J 3 bases, with 11 bases left between them. In germline, CDR1 is MNHEY, CDR2 SMNVEV (reference sequence). Written as DNA, the CDR3 is TGTGCCAGCAGTTTCAGGGATATGTACACTGAAGCTTTCTTT. It codes for CASSFRDMYTEAFF.

The chain is built from TRBV2 and TRBJ2-2; 7 bases line up with TRBD2. This CDR3 spans 13 amino acids. Per the germline V gene, CDR1 is SNHLY and CDR2 is FYNNEI. V was pared by 5 bases and J by 8 bases, with 5 bases of the junction left unmatched. In nucleotides, the CDR3 is TGTGCCAGCAGTTTCCTAGCGGTAGGGGAGCTGTTTTTT. Translating gives CASSFLAVGELFF. Using reference TRBV2 and TRBJ2-2 for the parts outside the CDR3, the full variable domain is EPEVTQTPSHQVTQMGQEVILRCVPISNHLYFYWYRQILGQKVEFLVSFYNNEISEKSEIFDDQFSVERPDGSNFTLKIRSTKLEDSAMYFCASSFLAVGELFFGEGSRLTVL.

The chain employs TRBV20-1 and TRBJ1-4; possible D gene TRBD1, 5 bases. The germline CDR1 and CDR2 sequences are DFQATT and SNEGSKA (reference sequence). This CDR3 is built from 15 residues. Trimming stripped 3 bases from V and 7 bases from J, with 18 bases between. CDR3 residues: CSASRRTGGPEKLFF. The CDR3 DNA reads as TGCAGTGCTAGTCGGCGTACAGGAGGGCCTGAAAAACTGTTTTTT.

The chain recombines TRBV7-3 with TRBJ2-3, with 8 nucleotides matching TRBD1. CDR3 length: 14 amino acids. The germline CDR1 and CDR2 sequences are SGHTA and FQGTGA. V was pared by 7 bases and J by 4 bases, with 7 bases of the junction left unmatched. CDR3 bases: TGTGCCAGCACCCGACAGGGGTTGCCAGATACGCAGTATTTT. This codes for CASTRQGLPDTQYF.

The sample holds a few counts of this clone. J is TRBJ1-2 and V is TRBV27, with TRBD1 as a possible D gene (5 bases). V lost 1 base and J 4 bases, leaving 10 bases between the germline ends. This CDR3 is 14 amino acids long. Germline V gene sequence: CDR1 MNHEY, CDR2 SMNVEV (reference sequence). The CDR3 DNA is TGTGCCAGCAGTTTATGGGGGGGTAGCTATGGCTACACCTTC. Translation gives CASSLWGGSYGYTF.

This rearrangement joins TRBV5-6 to TRBJ2-3; 8 nucleotides agree with TRBD2. CDR1 and CDR2 from the germline V gene are SGHDT and YYEEEE. V lost 4 bases to trimming and J lost 13 bases; unmatched junction nucleotides: 11. CDR3 size: 13 residues. CDR3 coding DNA: TGTGCCAGCAGCGAAAGGGGGAGCGGGAGAAAGTATTTT. This translates into CASSERGSGRKYF.

This clone has more than one count but fewer than ten. The V call is TRBV7-9, the J call TRBJ2-7, with D unresolved. V shed 2 bases and J shed 2 bases, with 16 bases lying between them. The germline V gene has CDR1 SEHNR and CDR2 FQNEAQ (reference sequence). This CDR3 comprises 16 residues. CDR3 sequence: CASSLISRGNTYEQYF. CDR3 nucleotide sequence: TGTGCCAGCAGCTTAATTTCTCGTGGCAACACCTACGAGCAGTACTTC. Full variable domain (outside the CDR3, taken from reference TRBV7-9 and TRBJ2-7): DTGVSQNPRHKITKRGQNVTFRCDPISEHNRLYWYRQTLGQGPEFLTYFQNEAQLEKSRLLSDRFSAERPKGSFSTLEIQRTEQGDSAMYLCASSLISRGNTYEQYFGPGTRLTVT.

In its sample, this clone was seen many times. The J gene is TRBJ1-2, the V gene TRBV29-1; 9 bases fit TRBD1. J was trimmed by 3 bases and V by 6 bases; bases with no gene match: 8. CDR3 length: 14 residues. The germline gives CDR1 SQVTM, CDR2 ANQGSEA. The CDR3 region has the DNA TGCAGCGTCATATTCCGGGACAGGGACTATGGCTACACCTTC. Amino acids: CSVIFRDRDYGYTF.

The chain has TRBV3-1 (or the pseudogene TRBV3-2) and TRBJ1-1, with D perhaps TRBD1 (5 bases). The CDR3 spans 17 residues. Trimming left V 4 bases short and J 0 bases short, with 18 bases between. Germline CDR1 LGHDT, CDR2 YNNKEL (reference sequence). CDR3 bases: TGTGCCAGCAGCCCTCTCGGTTGGGGGGGAATGAACACTGAAGCTTTCTTT. Its protein product is CASSPLGWGGMNTEAFF.

J is TRBJ1-2 and V is TRBV9; D is undetermined. This CDR3 is built from 12 residues. The V gene lost 0 bases and the J gene lost 8 bases, with 8 bases spanning the gap. Germline lookup yields CDR1 SGDLS and CDR2 YYNGEE. The CDR3 DNA reads as TGTGCCAGCAGCGTAGAGAGAGAGGGCTACACCTTC. Its protein is CASSVEREGYTF.

The genes are TRBV19 and TRBJ1-2; TRBD1 aligns across 8 bases. Germline trimming cut 4 bases from V and 8 bases from J; bases unmatched to any gene: 3. Germline-derived CDR1 and CDR2 are LNHDA and SQIVND (reference sequence). The CDR3 contains 12 residues. The CDR3 sequence is CASSTRDRGYTF. In nucleotides, the CDR3 is TGTGCCAGTAGTACCCGGGACAGGGGCTACACCTTC.

This chain uses TRBV10-3 with TRBJ1-1; D perhaps matches TRBD1 (6 bases). The CDR3 consists of 15 residues. In germline, CDR1 is ENHRY, CDR2 SYGVKD. Trimming cost V 3 bases and J 3 bases, with 14 bases left between them. The CDR3 DNA is TGTGCCATCAGTGACCAGGGGCGAGGGGACACTGAAGCTTTCTTT. Protein sequence: CAISDQGRGDTEAFF.

The chain combines TRBV10-1 with TRBJ2-7, with 7 bases fitting TRBD1. In germline, CDR1 is WNHNN, CDR2 SYGVQD (reference sequence). V lost 1 base, J lost 2 bases, and 8 bases stayed unmatched. There are 16 residues in the CDR3. In DNA form, the CDR3 reads TGCGCCAGCAGTGAGTGTTGGGACAGTCTAACCTACGAGCAGTACTTC. Its translation is CASSECWDSLTYEQYF.

V gene TRBV20-1 combines with J gene TRBJ1-1; D perhaps matches TRBD1 (5 bases). The germline gives CDR1 DFQATT, CDR2 SNEGSKA (reference sequence). The V end lost 5 bases, the J end lost 6 bases, and 10 bases lay between the germline ends. This CDR3 region has 11 residues. DNA of the CDR3: TGCAGTGCTTACAGGTTCCCTGAAGCTTTCTTT. Its translation is CSAYRFPEAFF.

This clone showed up just a few times. The chain uses TRBV3-1 (or the pseudogene TRBV3-2) and TRBJ1-2, with D unresolved. Germline CDR1 reads LGHDT; CDR2 reads YNNKEL (reference sequence). Trimming shortened V by 3 bases and J by 4 bases, and 9 bases separated the two germline ends. This CDR3 is 13 amino acids long. In DNA form, the CDR3 reads TGTGCCAGCAGCCAGAGGAACCGCTATGGCTACACCTTC. This sequence encodes CASSQRNRYGYTF.

This chain links TRBV6-5 with TRBJ2-1; D unresolved. The CDR3 loop spans 15 amino acids. V lost 0 bases to trimming and J lost 2 bases, with 8 bases between them. Germline-derived CDR1 and CDR2 are MNHEY and SVGAGI. The chain's CDR3 is CASSYSELPYNEQFF. CDR3 nucleotides: TGTGCCAGCAGTTACTCGGAGCTACCCTACAATGAGCAGTTCTTC.

The chain combines TRBV28 with TRBJ2-3; 8 bases line up with TRBD2. The CDR3 has 16 amino acids. Germline V lookup: CDR1 MDHEN, CDR2 SYDVKM. With 2 bases clipped from V and 0 bases from J, the junction kept 4 bases outside the gene matches. The CDR3 reads CASSLQGGGSTDTQYF. The CDR3 DNA is TGTGCCAGCAGTTTACAAGGCGGGGGGAGCACAGATACGCAGTATTTT.

The chain employs TRBV4-2 and TRBJ2-3, with 8 nucleotides matching TRBD2. CDR3 length equals 17 residues. Germline CDR1 is LGHNA and CDR2 is YNFKEQ. V shed 0 bases and J 0 bases; nucleotides not matched to a gene: 5. This chain's CDR3 is CASSQDMSGGSTDTQYF. For the CDR3, the DNA is TGTGCCAGCAGCCAAGATATGAGCGGGGGCAGCACAGATACGCAGTATTTT.